This paragraph reports one T cell receptor beta chain. Between the trimmed V and J ends, which lost 4 bases and 7 bases, there was a span of 11 bases. CDR1 is SGHAT and CDR2 is FQNNGV in the germline V gene. This CDR3 is built from 13 residues. Participant ages covered roughly 18 to 89 years across about 25 US areas. This entry is derived from a study of blood T cell repertoires in COVID-19. Study information: T cells, B-cell-depleted T cells, or PBMCs provided the cDNA or gDNA that served as material.

In the study's own analysis: How many nucleated cells were present was estimated from reference gene primer amplification. Only in-frame clones appear in the TCRdb table, and some are missing; sequencing was by immunoSEQ multiplex PCR. The V and J calls and clone size come from that table; D and trimming were worked out from the DNA. This sample carries about 150,000 clones, around three quarters of them seen once, and the ten largest clones take 19%. The chain combines TRBV11-2 with TRBJ2-1, with a possible D match to TRBD1 (6 bases). This clonotype originated in a woman in her 70s in a cohort exposed to, infected with or recovered from COVID-19 (not recorded which). The sample taken for sequencing was PBMCs or T cells enriched from blood (not recorded which). The CDR3 spells CASSSNRVNEQFF. Here the CDR3 DNA reads TGTGCCAGCAGCTCCAACAGGGTTAATGAGCAGTTCTTC.